Listed below are T cell receptor beta chains from one sample, sequenced in a study of T-cell reconstitution after alpha-beta-depleted transplantation in children. In TCRdb, the PCR reads were re-called with MiXCR into one record per CDR3 protein. The sample lists about 540,000 distinct CDR3 sequences, 18% occurring once. Specimen: PBMCs from the stem cell graft donor, collected from the stem cell graft. These receptors were collected from a human donor who donated a stem cell graft to a child with acute lymphoblastic leukemia. Both conserved end residues are trimmed from each CDR3.

cdr3_aa	v_call
ASSPGLSLHEQF	TRBV12-3/TRBV12-4
ASSYSRQMNTEAF	TRBV6-5
ASSWRQLYTEAF	TRBV5-6
ASSLGGPNYNEQF	TRBV5-1
ASSQDPTDHNNYGYT	TRBV3-1
ASWKGDGYT	TRBV12-3/TRBV12-4
ASGQGDTEAF	TRBV6-6
ASSRGQGWATEAF	TRBV5-1
ASSKDGAYTGELF	TRBV7-2
ASSFYGQGETQY	TRBV5-1
ASSIYAGVRYT	TRBV11-1
ASSEAPPYGTVGNTIY	TRBV2
ASRWDSRTDTQY	TRBV19
CASGTSGILDKNIQY	TRBV20-1
ASETGTEAF	TRBV7-9
ASSDKANTEAF	TRBV6-4
ASSLPGGYQPQH	TRBV4-1
ASSQSRGRNQPQH	TRBV7-8
ASSQDSRTGMMTAF	TRBV4-1
ASRSRPTDIGAGLFYEQY	TRBV12-3/TRBV12-4
ASSFGARYEQY	TRBV27
ASSLVAKALTKETQY	TRBV5-1
ATSRDKGKETQY	TRBV15
ASSLLGASGTDTQY	TRBV7-3
ASSGTSYEQY	TRBV5-6
ATSEPGTSGWDNEQF	TRBV24-1
SAGTGGIDTQY	TRBV20-1
ASSDSPGQGFTGELF	TRBV6-4
ASSVWTQGDTQY	TRBV2
ASRGTGRYEQY	TRBV6-1
ATGWGNTEAF	TRBV6-5
ASEGGGPWDEQF	TRBV7-8
ASSLEEGYEQY	TRBV7-7
ASSEYGGLNGNTIY	TRBV25-1
ASSLVKGDEQY	TRBV5-1
ASSVDWAGYEQY	TRBV9
ASSGNRATDTQY	TRBV7-9
ASSARPGGTHNEQF	TRBV6-1
ASSLEDRYSGNTIY	TRBV7-9
ASSLTGDNNQPQH	TRBV4-2
ASSIAAGGPV	TRBV19
ASSGLAGGSEQY	TRBV6-1
ASSQDGQGAAEAF	TRBV4-1
ASRLMGQYYNEQF	TRBV27
SARGSSGRIYEQY	TRBV20-1
ASSLSRRTGWRDYGYT	TRBV5-1
ASKFAGGSSYEQY	TRBV19
ASRGYRLVEPASPLH	TRBV27
ASSYDWNQPQH	TRBV6-5
ASSIGTYSYNEQF	TRBV19
ASSPPVGGELF	TRBV7-9
ASSPPLADYNEQF	TRBV18
SVENGGQREQF	TRBV29-1
ASSWPYRGSSTEAF	TRBV5-1
ASSLTGARRETQY	TRBV5-1
ASSGTGYYGYT	TRBV12-3/TRBV12-4
ASSSHLSGTDTQY	TRBV27
ASSPGQQDGYT	TRBV18
ASSEYIRGGQWGNEQY	TRBV25-1